The rows below give T cell receptor beta chains drawn from one sample of a study of blood T cell repertoires in COVID-19. Some clones are missing from TCRdb's copy, which holds only in-frame ones; the method was immunoSEQ multiplex PCR. The sample records 15,000 to 20,000 clones, roughly nine tenths being singletons. The sample consisted of peripheral blood. These receptors all stem from a woman of 80 years or more with COVID-19, enrolled during active disease. CDR3s include the opening cysteine and the closing phenylalanine or tryptophan. A D gene is named only where the DNA matches it firmly. Size is omitted from some rows. Given values are once, few, many or a class for expanded clones.

j_gene,abundance,v_gene,d_gene,CDR3aa,CDR3nt
TRBJ2-6,.,TRBV6-4,.,CASRAGHSGANVLTF,TGTGCCAGCCGAGCAGGGCACTCTGGGGCCAACGTCCTGACTTTC
TRBJ2-7,few,TRBV10-3,TRBD2,CAISESASGRLEQYF,TGTGCCATCAGTGAGTCGGCCAGCGGGAGACTCGAGCAGTACTTC
TRBJ2-7,.,TRBV2,.,CSGGLSSGEQYF,TGCTCCGGAGGACTATCCTCTGGGGAGCAGTACTTC
TRBJ1-2,.,TRBV6-1,TRBD1,CASSEGTGGIYGYTF,TGTGCCAGCAGTGAAGGGACAGGGGGCATCTATGGCTACACCTTC
TRBJ1-1,once,TRBV7-3,TRBD1,CASSLGTVNTEAFF,TGTGCCAGCAGCCTAGGGACAGTGAACACTGAAGCTTTCTTT
TRBJ1-2,.,TRBV7-8,.,CASSLSSEAHGYTF,TGTGCCAGCAGCTTATCGTCCGAGGCTCATGGCTACACCTTC
TRBJ1-1,.,TRBV7-3,.,CASSPPGNTEAFF,TGTGCCAGCAGTCCCCCCGGGAACACTGAAGCTTTCTTT
TRBJ1-1,few,TRBV5-6,.,CASSWKDRPNTEAFF,TGTGCCAGCAGCTGGAAAGACAGGCCAAACACTGAAGCTTTCTTT
TRBJ2-2,.,TRBV19,.,CASRVTVANTGELFF,TGTGCCAGTAGGGTAACGGTAGCGAACACCGGGGAGCTGTTTTTT
TRBJ2-7,.,TRBV7-9,.,CASSLGSGVDEQYF,TGTGCCAGCAGCTTAGGGTCGGGAGTGGACGAGCAGTACTTC
TRBJ1-5,.,TRBV7-2,TRBD1,CASSGGTGAGQPQHF,TGTGCCAGCAGCGGAGGGACAGGGGCCGGCCAGCCCCAGCATTTT
TRBJ1-1,.,TRBV7-2,TRBD1,CASSSPGTAGRSNTEAFF,TGTGCCAGCAGCTCTCCTGGGACAGCCGGCAGATCGAACACTGAAGCTTTCTTT
TRBJ1-6,.,TRBV7-8,.,CASSLGASGGKRHSPLHF,TGTGCCAGCAGCTTGGGTGCATCTGGGGGGAAAAGGCATTCACCCCTCCACTTT
TRBJ2-2,.,TRBV7-7,.,CASSTGAPLTGELFF,TGTGCCAGCAGCACCGGAGCCCCCTTAACCGGGGAGCTGTTTTTT
TRBJ2-5,.,TRBV5-1,TRBD1,CASSFWVGGDQETQYF,TGCGCCAGCAGCTTTTGGGTAGGGGGCGATCAAGAGACCCAGTACTTC
TRBJ2-2,.,TRBV28,TRBD2,CASSPQGLARGTGEPFF,TGTGCCAGCAGCCCTCAGGGACTAGCGAGGGGTACCGGGGAGCCGTTTTTT
TRBJ2-1,.,TRBV6-2/TRBV6-3,.,CASSPSPRTGIRTDEQFF,TGTGCCAGCAGCCCTTCTCCGAGGACCGGGATACGGACGGATGAGCAGTTCTTC
TRBJ2-7,.,TRBV5-1,TRBD1,CASSLEGTGTLYEQYF,TGCGCCAGCAGCTTGGAAGGGACAGGGACACTCTACGAGCAGTACTTC
TRBJ1-1,once,TRBV2,.,CASSEAGREGTEAFF,TGTGCCAGCAGTGAAGCAGGCAGGGAAGGGACTGAAGCTTTCTTT
TRBJ2-1,.,TRBV10-3,.,CAISEGGNEQFF,TGTGCCATCAGTGAGGGGGGGAATGAGCAGTTCTTC
TRBJ2-7,.,TRBV20-1,.,CSASVGSWYEQYF,TGCAGTGCTAGTGTCGGGAGTTGGTACGAGCAGTACTTC
TRBJ2-7,.,TRBV19,TRBD2,CASSSQPGLAAEQYF,TGTGCCAGTAGTTCTCAACCGGGACTAGCTGCCGAGCAGTACTTC
TRBJ1-1,.,TRBV5-6,.,CASRQANMNTEAFF,TGTGCCAGTAGGCAGGCGAACATGAACACTGAAGCTTTCTTT
TRBJ1-2,.,TRBV10-3,.,CAISDRGDGYTF,TGTGCCATCAGTGATAGGGGCGATGGCTACACCTTC
TRBJ2-4,.,TRBV6-5,TRBD2,CASSYGGVGAKNIQYF,TGTGCCAGCAGTTACGGGGGGGTAGGAGCCAAAAACATTCAGTACTTC
TRBJ2-1,.,TRBV11-3,TRBD2,CASSLGGGEQFF,TGTGCCAGCAGCTTAGGGGGGGGTGAGCAGTTCTTC
TRBJ2-5,.,TRBV27,TRBD2,CASSLSPGLGGTQYF,TGTGCCAGCAGTTTATCCCCGGGACTAGGAGGAACCCAGTACTTC
TRBJ2-3,.,TRBV10-3,.,CAISEGQDTDTQYF,TGTGCCATCAGTGAGGGCCAAGACACAGATACGCAGTATTTT
TRBJ1-1,.,TRBV11-1,.,CASSPRSTGVTEAFF,TGTGCCAGCAGCCCTCGGTCCACAGGAGTCACTGAAGCTTTCTTT
TRBJ1-2,.,TRBV7-2,.,CASSRRQEGHGYTF,TGTGCCAGCAGCCGTAGACAGGAAGGGCATGGCTACACCTTC
TRBJ1-1,few,TRBV28,.,CASSPRGGGNTEAFF,TGTGCCAGCAGTCCCCGGGGGGGCGGGAACACTGAAGCTTTCTTT